This T cell receptor (beta chain) appears in the sequencing data of a study of metastatic and nonmetastatic thyroid tumors. Turning to the study itself: It was across blood and tumor or nodule tissue from malignant and benign thyroid patients that repertoires were compared.

Study findings and constraints: Significantly greater TCR beta diversity was reportedly found in malignant thyroid tumors than in benign nodules (in blood and tumor).

Prior to thyroid surgery, none of the patients had received any treatment. Between the trimmed V and J ends, which lost 5 bases and 7 bases, there was a span of 15 bases. CDR3 length: 14 amino acids. CDR1 SGHAT and CDR2 FQNNGV come from the germline V gene. Per the original methods: Construction of a distant-metastasis classifier for papillary thyroid cancer relied on CDR3 differences across clinicopathological groups. TCRdb re-analyzed the PCR reads through MiXCR. The authors' filters were not applied to this entry. The table has about 7,900 clones, 26% seen once. Of note for this clone: Its antigen is as yet unknown.

The sample taken for sequencing was adjacent normal tissue. The rearrangement joins TRBV11-2 to TRBJ2-1; TRBD2 might be the D (5 bases). The receptor was isolated from a female donor with papillary thyroid cancer or a benign thyroid nodule (not recorded which). Some clones in this sample may be carry-over from other donors' samples. CDR3 DNA: TGTGCCAGCAGCGTTTCTTACTCGGGGAATGAGCAGTTCTTC. It is translated as CASSVSYSGNEQFF. Based on the CDR3 plus reference TRBV11-2 and TRBJ2-1, the full variable domain is EAGVAQSPRYKIIEKRQSVAFWCNPISGHATLYWYQQILGQGPKLLIQFQNNGVVDDSQLPKDRFSAERLKGVDSTLKIQPAKLEDSAVYLCASSVSYSGNEQFFGPGTRLTVL.